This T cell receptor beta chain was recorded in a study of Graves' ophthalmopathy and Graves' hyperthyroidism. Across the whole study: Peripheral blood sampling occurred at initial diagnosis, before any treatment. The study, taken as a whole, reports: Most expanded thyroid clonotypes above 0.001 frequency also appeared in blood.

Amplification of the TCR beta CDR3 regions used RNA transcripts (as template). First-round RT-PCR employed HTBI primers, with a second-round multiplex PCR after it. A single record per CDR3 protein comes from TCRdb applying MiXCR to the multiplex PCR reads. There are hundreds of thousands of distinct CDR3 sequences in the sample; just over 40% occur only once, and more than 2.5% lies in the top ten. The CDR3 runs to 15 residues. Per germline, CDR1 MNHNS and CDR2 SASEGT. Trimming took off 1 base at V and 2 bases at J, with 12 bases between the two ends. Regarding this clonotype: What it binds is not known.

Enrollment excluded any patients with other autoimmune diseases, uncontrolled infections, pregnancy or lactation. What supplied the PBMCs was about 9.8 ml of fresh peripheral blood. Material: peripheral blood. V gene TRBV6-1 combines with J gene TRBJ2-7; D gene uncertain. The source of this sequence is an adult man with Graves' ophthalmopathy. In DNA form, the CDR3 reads TGTGCCAGCAGTGAAGGGGCCACCATACCCTACGAGCAGTACTTC. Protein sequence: CASSEGATIPYEQYF.